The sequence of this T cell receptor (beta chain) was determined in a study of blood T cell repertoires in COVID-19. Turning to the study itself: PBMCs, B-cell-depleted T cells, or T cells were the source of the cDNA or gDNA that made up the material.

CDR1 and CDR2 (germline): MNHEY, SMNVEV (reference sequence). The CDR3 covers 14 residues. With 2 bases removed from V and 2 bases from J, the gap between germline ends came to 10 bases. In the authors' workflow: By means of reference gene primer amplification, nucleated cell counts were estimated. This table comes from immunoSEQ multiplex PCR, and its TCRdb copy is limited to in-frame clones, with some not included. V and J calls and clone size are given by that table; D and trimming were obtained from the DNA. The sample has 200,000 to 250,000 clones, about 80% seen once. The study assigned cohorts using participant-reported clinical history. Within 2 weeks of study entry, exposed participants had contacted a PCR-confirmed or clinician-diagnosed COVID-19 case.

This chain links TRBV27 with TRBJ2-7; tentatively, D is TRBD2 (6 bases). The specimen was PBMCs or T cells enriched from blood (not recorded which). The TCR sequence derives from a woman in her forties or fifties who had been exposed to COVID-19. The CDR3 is CASSLNRGTYEQYF. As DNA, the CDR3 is TGTGCCAGCAGTTTAAACCGGGGGACCTACGAGCAGTACTTC.